This paragraph covers one T cell receptor (beta chain) sequence. The data were obtained in a study of control samples from healthy donors and cancer patients. Sequencing was performed with immunoSEQ multiplex PCR; in TCRdb, only in-frame clones are kept and a portion is missing. The sample holds 45,000 to 60,000 clones, 75% to 90% seen once. Germline CDR1 and CDR2: SGHRS and YFSETQ. There are 15 residues in the CDR3. Trimming pared 0 bases from V and 0 bases from J, leaving 7 bases between. Sequences were obtained from blood. This sequence originates from a man in his 70s in good health. The gene calls are TRBV5-1 and TRBJ1-3; D is undetermined. For the CDR3, the DNA is TGCGCCAGCAGCTTGGCATCTTTCTCTGGAAACACCATATATTTT. Its translation: CASSLASFSGNTIYF.